This T cell receptor beta chain originates from a study of shared clonotypes between healthy human individuals. CDR3 length: 15 amino acids. The germline V gene encodes CDR1 LNHDA and CDR2 SQIVND (reference sequence). Losses at the gene ends were 5 bases for V and 4 bases for J; bases not matched to a gene: 6. Assay used: immunoSEQ multiplex PCR; TCRdb lists only in-frame clones, some missing. The sample shows 1.4 million to 1.5 million clones, about 96% of them seen only once. Sequencing was done on a sample of naive CD4+ T cells sorted from blood. Subset indicated: CD45RA+ positively selected. V and J are TRBV19 and TRBJ2-1; TRBD2 aligns across 9 bases. This receptor was identified in a man aged 25 to 40 in good health. In DNA form, the CDR3 reads TGTGCCAGTAGTCCGAGACTAGCGGAGTACAATGAGCAGTTCTTC. Translating it yields CASSPRLAEYNEQFF.